This record looks at one TCR beta chain sequence and its context. The sample comes from a study of Graves' ophthalmopathy and Graves' hyperthyroidism. Beta-chain TCR CDR3 regions were amplified from RNA transcripts. The authors performed first-round RT-PCR with HTBI primers and then a second-round multiplex PCR. TCRdb re-called the multiplex PCR reads through MiXCR, storing one row per CDR3 protein. The table lists 200,000 to 300,000 distinct CDR3 sequences, 45% of them singletons, with roughly 50% in the top ten. Sequencing was carried out using peripheral blood. The source is an adult man with Graves' ophthalmopathy.

The CDR3 sequence: CASSAGTGSGYTF. CDR3 coding DNA: TGCGCCAGCAGCGCCGGGACAGGGAGCGGCTACACCTTC. The V gene is TRBV5-1, the J gene TRBJ1-2, with TRBD1 identical over 9 bases. Trimming took 4 bases from V and 8 from J; bases not matched to a gene: 6. This CDR3 has 13 residues. Looked up from germline, CDR1 is SGHRS and CDR2 is YFSETQ.